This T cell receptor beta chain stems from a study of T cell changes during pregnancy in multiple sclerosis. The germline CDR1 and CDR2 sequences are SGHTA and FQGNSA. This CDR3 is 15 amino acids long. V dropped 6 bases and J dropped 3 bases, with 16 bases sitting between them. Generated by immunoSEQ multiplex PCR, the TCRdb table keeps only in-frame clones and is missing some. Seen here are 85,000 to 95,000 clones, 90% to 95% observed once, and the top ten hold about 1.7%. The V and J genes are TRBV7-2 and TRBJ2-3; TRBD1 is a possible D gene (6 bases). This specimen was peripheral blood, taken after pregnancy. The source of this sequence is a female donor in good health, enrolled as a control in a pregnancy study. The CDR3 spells CASRLRGGGTDTQYF. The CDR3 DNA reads TGTGCCAGCAGACTGCGAGGGGGTGGGACAGATACGCAGTATTTT.